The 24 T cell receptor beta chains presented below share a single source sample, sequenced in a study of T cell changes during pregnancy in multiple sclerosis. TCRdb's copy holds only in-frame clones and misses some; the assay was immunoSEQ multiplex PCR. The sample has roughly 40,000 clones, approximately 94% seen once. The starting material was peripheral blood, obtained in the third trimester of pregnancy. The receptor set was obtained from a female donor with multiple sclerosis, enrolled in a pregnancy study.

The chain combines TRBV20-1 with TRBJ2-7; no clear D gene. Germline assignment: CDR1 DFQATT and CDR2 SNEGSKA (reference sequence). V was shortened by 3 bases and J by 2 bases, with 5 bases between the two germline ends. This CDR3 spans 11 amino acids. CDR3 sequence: CSASQTYEQYF. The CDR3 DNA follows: TGCAGTGCTAGCCAGACCTACGAGCAGTACTTC.

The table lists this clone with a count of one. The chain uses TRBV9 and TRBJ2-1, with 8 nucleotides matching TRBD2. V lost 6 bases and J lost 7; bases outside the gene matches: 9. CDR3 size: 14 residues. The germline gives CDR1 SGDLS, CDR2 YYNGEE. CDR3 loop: CASTLGGARNEQFF. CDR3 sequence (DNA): TGTGCCAGCACCCTCGGGGGGGCGCGGAATGAGCAGTTCTTC.

The CDR3 spells CASRTSGSYNEQFF. CDR3 DNA sequence: TGTGCCAGTAGGACTAGCGGGAGCTACAATGAGCAGTTCTTC. The chain combines TRBV19 with TRBJ2-1; 12 nucleotides agree with TRBD2. Trimming removed 6 bases from V and 3 bases from J; junction bases left unmatched: 0. CDR3 size: 14 residues. CDR1 is LNHDA and CDR2 is SQIVND in the germline V gene (reference sequence).

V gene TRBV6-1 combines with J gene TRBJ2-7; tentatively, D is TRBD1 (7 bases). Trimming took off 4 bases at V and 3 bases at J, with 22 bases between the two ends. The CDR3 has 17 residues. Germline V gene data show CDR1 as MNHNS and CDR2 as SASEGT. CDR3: CASSVKTGRSGNYEQYF. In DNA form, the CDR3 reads TGTGCCAGCAGTGTAAAGACAGGGAGGAGTGGCAACTACGAGCAGTACTTC.

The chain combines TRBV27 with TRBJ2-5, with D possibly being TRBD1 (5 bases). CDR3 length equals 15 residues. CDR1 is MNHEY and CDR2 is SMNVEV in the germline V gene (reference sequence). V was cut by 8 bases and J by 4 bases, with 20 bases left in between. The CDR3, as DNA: TGTGCCAGCGGCTCCCCTAGGGGTTCGGGAGAGACCCAGTACTTC. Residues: CASGSPRGSGETQYF.

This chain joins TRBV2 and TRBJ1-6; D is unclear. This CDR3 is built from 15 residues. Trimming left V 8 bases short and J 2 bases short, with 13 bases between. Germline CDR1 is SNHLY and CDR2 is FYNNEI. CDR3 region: CASHREATYNSPLHF. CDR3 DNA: TGTGCCAGCCATAGAGAGGCTACCTATAATTCACCCCTCCACTTT.

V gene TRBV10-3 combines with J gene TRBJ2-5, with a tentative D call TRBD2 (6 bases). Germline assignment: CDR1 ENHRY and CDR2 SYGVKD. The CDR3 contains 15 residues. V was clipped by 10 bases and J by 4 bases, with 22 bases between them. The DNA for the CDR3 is TGTGCCACCGAGGCAGAGGAGGGCCTAAGAGAGACCCAGTACTTC. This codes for CATEAEEGLRETQYF.

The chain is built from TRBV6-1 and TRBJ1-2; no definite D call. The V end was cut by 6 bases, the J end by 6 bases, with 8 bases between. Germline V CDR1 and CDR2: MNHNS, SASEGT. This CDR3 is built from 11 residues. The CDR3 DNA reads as TGTGCCAGCAGCCAACTTCATGGCTACACCTTC. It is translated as CASSQLHGYTF.

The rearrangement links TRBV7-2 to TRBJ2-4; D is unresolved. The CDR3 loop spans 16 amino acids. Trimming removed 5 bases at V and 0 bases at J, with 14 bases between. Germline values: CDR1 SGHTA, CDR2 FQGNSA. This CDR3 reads CASSPNAGLAKNIQYF. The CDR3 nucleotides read TGTGCCAGCAGCCCCAACGCCGGGTTAGCCAAAAACATTCAGTACTTC. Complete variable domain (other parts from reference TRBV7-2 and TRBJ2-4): GAGVSQSPSNKVTEKGKDVELRCDPISGHTALYWYRQSLGQGLEFLIYFQGNSAPDKSGLPSDRFSAERTGGSVSTLTIQRTQQEDSAVYLCASSPNAGLAKNIQYFGAGTRLSVL.

CDR3 sequence (DNA): TGTGCCAGCAGTTTAGGAACAGGGGACACTGAAGCTTTCTTT. Residues: CASSLGTGDTEAFF. The genes are TRBV27 and TRBJ1-1; 7 positions agree with TRBD1. The CDR3 extends over 14 amino acids. The J segment lost 3 bases and the V segment lost 2 bases, leaving 3 bases of the junction unmatched. The germline V gene encodes CDR1 MNHEY and CDR2 SMNVEV (reference sequence).

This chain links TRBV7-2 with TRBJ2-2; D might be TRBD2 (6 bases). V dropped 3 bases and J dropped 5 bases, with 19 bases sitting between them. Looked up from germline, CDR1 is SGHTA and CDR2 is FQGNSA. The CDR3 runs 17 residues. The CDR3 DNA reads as TGTGCCAGCAGCTTTATGGGACTCTCCGATTCTACCGGGGAGCTGTTTTTT. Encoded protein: CASSFMGLSDSTGELFF.

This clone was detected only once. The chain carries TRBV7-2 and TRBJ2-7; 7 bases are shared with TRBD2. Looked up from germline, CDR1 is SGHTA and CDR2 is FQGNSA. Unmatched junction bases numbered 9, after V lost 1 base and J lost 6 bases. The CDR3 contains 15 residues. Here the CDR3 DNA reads TGTGCCAGCAGCTTAGGGCCCCTAGCGGTGGGCGAGCAGTACTTC. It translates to CASSLGPLAVGEQYF.

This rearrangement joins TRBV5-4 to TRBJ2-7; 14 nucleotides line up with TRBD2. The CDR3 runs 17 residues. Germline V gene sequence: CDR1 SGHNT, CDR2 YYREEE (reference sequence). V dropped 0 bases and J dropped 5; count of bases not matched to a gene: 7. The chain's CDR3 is CASSLGLAGGNGDEQYF. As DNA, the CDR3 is TGTGCCAGCAGCTTGGGACTAGCGGGAGGGAACGGTGACGAGCAGTACTTC.

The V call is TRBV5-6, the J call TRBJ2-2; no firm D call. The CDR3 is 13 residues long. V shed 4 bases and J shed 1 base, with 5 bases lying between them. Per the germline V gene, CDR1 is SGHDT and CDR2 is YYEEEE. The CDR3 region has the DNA TGTGCCAGCAGCCGACAGAACACCGGGGAGCTGTTTTTT. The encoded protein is CASSRQNTGELFF.

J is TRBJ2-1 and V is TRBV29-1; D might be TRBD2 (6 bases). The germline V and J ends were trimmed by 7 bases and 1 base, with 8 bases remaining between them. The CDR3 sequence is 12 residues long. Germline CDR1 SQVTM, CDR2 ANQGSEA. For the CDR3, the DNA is TGCAGCGGACTAGGTTCCTACAATGAGCAGTTCTTC. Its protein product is CSGLGSYNEQFF.

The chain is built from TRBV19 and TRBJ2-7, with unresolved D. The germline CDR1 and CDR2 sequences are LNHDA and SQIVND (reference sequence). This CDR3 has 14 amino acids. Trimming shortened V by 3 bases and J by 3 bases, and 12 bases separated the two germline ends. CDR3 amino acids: CASSIQAPNYEQYF. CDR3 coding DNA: TGTGCCAGTAGTATTCAAGCACCGAACTACGAGCAGTACTTC.

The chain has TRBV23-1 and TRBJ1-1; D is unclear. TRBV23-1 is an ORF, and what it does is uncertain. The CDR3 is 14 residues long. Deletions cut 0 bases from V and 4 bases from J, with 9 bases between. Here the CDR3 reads CASSQSRPSTEAFF. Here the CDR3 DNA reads TGCGCCAGCAGTCAATCGAGGCCTAGCACTGAAGCTTTCTTT.

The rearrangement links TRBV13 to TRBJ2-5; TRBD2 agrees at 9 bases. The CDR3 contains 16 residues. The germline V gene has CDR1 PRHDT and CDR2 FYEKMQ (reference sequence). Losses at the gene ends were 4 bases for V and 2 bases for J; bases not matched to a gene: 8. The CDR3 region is CASSSRLADTQETQYF. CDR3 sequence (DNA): TGTGCCAGCAGCTCCAGACTAGCGGATACTCAAGAGACCCAGTACTTC. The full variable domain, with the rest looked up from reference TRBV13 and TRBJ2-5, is AAGVIQSPRHLIKEKRETATLKCYPIPRHDTVYWYQQGPGQDPQFLISFYEKMQSDKGSIPDRFSAQQFSDYHSELNMSSLELGDSALYFCASSSRLADTQETQYFGPGTRLLVL.

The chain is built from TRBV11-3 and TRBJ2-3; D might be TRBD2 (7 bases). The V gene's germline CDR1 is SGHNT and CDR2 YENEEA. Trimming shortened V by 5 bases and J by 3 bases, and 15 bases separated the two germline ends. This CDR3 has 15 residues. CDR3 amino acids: CASSHGGGATDTQYF. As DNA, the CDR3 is TGTGCCAGCAGCCATGGCGGGGGCGCAACAGATACGCAGTATTTT.

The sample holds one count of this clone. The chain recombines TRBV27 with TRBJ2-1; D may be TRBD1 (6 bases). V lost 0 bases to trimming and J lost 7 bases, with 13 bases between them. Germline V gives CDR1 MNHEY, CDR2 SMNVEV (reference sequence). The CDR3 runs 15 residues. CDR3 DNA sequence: TGTGCCAGCAGTTTATCGAACAGGGTCGCGAATGAGCAGTTCTTC. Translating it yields CASSLSNRVANEQFF.

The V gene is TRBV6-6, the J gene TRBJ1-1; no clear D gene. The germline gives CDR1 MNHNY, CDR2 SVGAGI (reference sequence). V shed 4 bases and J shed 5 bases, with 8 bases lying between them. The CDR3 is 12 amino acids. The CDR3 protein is CASSFLRTEAFF. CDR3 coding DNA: TGTGCCAGCAGTTTTCTCCGGACTGAAGCTTTCTTT.

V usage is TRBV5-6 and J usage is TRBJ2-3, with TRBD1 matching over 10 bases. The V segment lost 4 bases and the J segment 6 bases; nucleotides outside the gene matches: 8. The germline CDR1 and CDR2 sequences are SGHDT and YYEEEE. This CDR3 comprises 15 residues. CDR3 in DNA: TGTGCCAGCAGCCCGGGACAGGGGAGTGTGGATACGCAGTATTTT. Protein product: CASSPGQGSVDTQYF.

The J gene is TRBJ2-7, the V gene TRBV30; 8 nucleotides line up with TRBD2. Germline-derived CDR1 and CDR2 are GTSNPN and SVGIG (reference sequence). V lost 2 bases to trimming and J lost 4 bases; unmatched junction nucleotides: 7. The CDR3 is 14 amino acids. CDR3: CAWSPGTGGYEQYF. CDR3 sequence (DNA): TGTGCCTGGAGTCCGGGGACGGGAGGGTACGAGCAGTACTTC.

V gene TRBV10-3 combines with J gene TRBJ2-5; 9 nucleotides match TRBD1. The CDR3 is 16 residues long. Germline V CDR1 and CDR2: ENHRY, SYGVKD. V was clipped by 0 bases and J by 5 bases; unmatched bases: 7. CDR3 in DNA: TGTGCCATCAGTGAGTCGAACAGGGGGCTTTTTGAGACCCAGTACTTC. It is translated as CAISESNRGLFETQYF.